This passage covers 12 T cell receptor beta chains from one sample sequenced in a study of identical twins. TCRdb passed the 5' RACE reads through MiXCR, listing each CDR3 protein once. The table records under 350,000 distinct CDR3 sequences, roughly 10% of them present only once. These data also featured in a second study, about yellow fever vaccine responses in identical twins.

The specimen was CD8+ T cells sorted from blood. The source of these receptors is a woman between 18 and 29 years old in good health.

J is TRBJ2-1 and V is TRBV6-6; 7 bases match TRBD2. Looked up from germline, CDR1 is MNHNY and CDR2 is SVGAGI (reference sequence). This CDR3 has 12 amino acids. CDR3 residues: CASGGTYNEQFF. Written as DNA, the CDR3 is TGTGCGTCGGGGGGAACCTACAATGAGCAGTTCTTC.

This clonotype was observed a handful of times. The chain joins TRBV27 to TRBJ2-1; 7 bases align to TRBD2. The V and J ends lost 5 bases and 15 bases, in that order; junction bases with no gene match: 19. Per germline, CDR1 MNHEY and CDR2 SMNVEV (reference sequence). The CDR3 loop spans 15 amino acids. The CDR3 sequence: CASSPLLREREGRFF. The CDR3 DNA reads as TGTGCCAGCAGTCCTCTTTTGCGGGAGAGAGAAGGGCGGTTCTTC.

This clonotype was seen a handful of times. The chain combines TRBV20-1 with TRBJ2-7, with TRBD2 matching over 8 bases. The junction had 2 bases not matched to a gene; V was cut back by 3 bases and J by 4 bases. The CDR3 has 12 amino acids. Looked up from germline, CDR1 is DFQATT and CDR2 is SNEGSKA (reference sequence). The CDR3 region has the DNA TGCAGTGCTAGCGGGAGGGCATACGAGCAGTACTTC. This translates into CSASGRAYEQYF.

A few counts support this clonotype. V usage is TRBV6-1 and J usage is TRBJ2-2; D gene uncertain. Germline assignment: CDR1 MNHNS and CDR2 SASEGT. V was trimmed by 1 base and J by 4 bases, leaving 7 bases between them. The CDR3 totals 14 residues. The CDR3: CASSEVSGTGELFF. In DNA form, the CDR3 reads TGTGCCAGCAGTGAAGTTAGTGGCACCGGGGAGCTGTTTTTT.

This clonotype was seen many times. This sequence joins TRBV29-1 and TRBJ2-7; D may be TRBD1 (6 bases). The CDR3 runs to 13 residues. Germline CDR1 and CDR2: SQVTM and ANQGSEA. V lost 4 bases, J lost 2 bases, and 12 bases lay in between. Written as DNA, the CDR3 is TGCAGCGTTGCCAGGGGCCCAACCTACGAGCAGTACTTC. Translated: CSVARGPTYEQYF.

The chain uses TRBV4-3 and TRBJ2-7; possibly TRBD1 for D (6 bases). The CDR3 is made up of 15 amino acids. Looked up from germline, CDR1 is LGHNA and CDR2 is YSLEER. V was shortened by 0 bases and J by 2 bases, with 11 bases between the two germline ends. The CDR3 region has the DNA TGCGCCAGCAGCCAAGATCCGACAGGCACCTACGAGCAGTACTTC. Translated, it gives CASSQDPTGTYEQYF.

In this sample, this clonotype turned up many times. This rearrangement joins TRBV3-1 to TRBJ2-5; TRBD2 agrees at 9 bases. J gave up 5 bases and V 0 bases, and 13 bases lay outside the gene matches. The V gene's germline CDR1 is LGHDT and CDR2 YNNKEL (reference sequence). The CDR3 is 18 amino acids. The chain's CDR3 is CASSQDQGGGALGETQYF. For the CDR3, the DNA is TGTGCCAGCAGCCAAGATCAAGGCGGGGGGGCTCTTGGGGAGACCCAGTACTTC.

The table lists this clonotype with many counts. This rearrangement joins TRBV20-1 to TRBJ2-7; possible D gene TRBD2, 5 bases. V dropped 3 bases and J dropped 3 bases, with 15 bases sitting between them. Germline CDR1 and CDR2: DFQATT and SNEGSKA (reference sequence). The CDR3 contains 14 residues. This CDR3 is CSASGAGGYYEQYF. CDR3 sequence (DNA): TGCAGTGCTAGCGGTGCGGGTGGATACTACGAGCAGTACTTC.

This chain connects TRBV27 to TRBJ2-1; tentative D call: TRBD2 (5 bases). The CDR3 has 14 amino acids. Germline loops: CDR1 MNHEY, CDR2 SMNVEV (reference sequence). The ends were cut back, 4 bases at V and 3 bases at J, with 10 bases in the middle. In DNA form, the CDR3 reads TGTGCCAGCAGTTCCAGCGGAATCTACAATGAGCAGTTCTTC. It codes for CASSSSGIYNEQFF.

The chain couples TRBV5-5 to TRBJ2-3; the D gene is possibly TRBD2 (6 bases). The germline V gene has CDR1 SGHKS and CDR2 YYEKEE (reference sequence). Trimming left V 6 bases short and J 3 bases short, with 20 bases between. The CDR3 runs to 16 residues. Here the CDR3 reads CASNSAGTGVTDTQYF. DNA of the CDR3: TGTGCCAGCAACTCCGCCGGGACTGGGGTTACAGATACGCAGTATTTT.

This clonotype was detected many times. The V gene is TRBV29-1, the J gene TRBJ2-1; D not certain. The CDR3 contains 11 residues. Trimming took 2 bases from V and 6 from J, leaving 5 bases between them. Germline CDR1 SQVTM, CDR2 ANQGSEA. This CDR3 reads CSVEMGNEQFF. DNA for the CDR3: TGCAGCGTTGAAATGGGCAATGAGCAGTTCTTC.

This clonotype has only a few counts. The chain employs TRBV5-6 and TRBJ2-1; D not resolved. V was cut by 5 bases and J by 3 bases, with 15 bases left in between. Germline CDR1 is SGHDT and CDR2 is YYEEEE. This CDR3 spans 15 amino acids. The CDR3 loop reads CASRELAESYNEQFF. The CDR3 nucleotides read TGTGCCAGCAGGGAACTTGCGGAGAGCTACAATGAGCAGTTCTTC.